A selection of T cell receptor beta chains follows, all from one sample in a study of blood T cell repertoires in COVID-19. Using immunoSEQ multiplex PCR, the repertoire was profiled, and TCRdb retains in-frame clones only, with some absent. Among about 90,000 clones listed, 85% to 95% were seen once. Sequenced input: peripheral blood. The receptors were sampled from a woman aged 60 to 75 with active COVID-19. Each CDR3 is given with its conserved first and last residue. D genes are given only for firm matches. Rows give clone size only sometimes, using once, few, many, or a class for an expanded clone.

d_gene	v_gene	abundance	len	j_gene	CDR3aa	CDR3nt
-	TRBV7-2	-	16	TRBJ2-1	CASSPPPGVRVNEQFF	TGTGCCAGCAGCCCCCCCCCGGGGGTTCGTGTCAATGAGCAGTTCTTC
TRBD1	TRBV5-8	-	16	TRBJ1-3	CASSLQQGGSGNTIYF	TGTGCCAGCAGCTTGCAACAGGGGGGATCGGGAAACACCATATATTTT
TRBD1	TRBV5-4	few	13	TRBJ1-2	CASSPDRGQGYTF	TGTGCCAGCAGCCCGGACAGGGGCCAAGGCTACACCTTC
TRBD1	TRBV9	-	15	TRBJ1-2	CASSRGQSPNYGYTF	TGTGCCAGCAGCCGGGGACAGTCCCCTAACTATGGCTACACCTTC
TRBD1	TRBV3-1/TRBV3-2	-	15	TRBJ1-1	CASSFAGQGATEAFF	TGTGCCAGCAGCTTTGCCGGACAGGGGGCCACTGAAGCTTTCTTT
TRBD2	TRBV5-4	-	15	TRBJ2-1	CASSTPGGPFNEQFF	TGTGCCAGCAGCACTCCGGGGGGTCCTTTCAATGAGCAGTTCTTC
-	TRBV10-2	-	15	TRBJ2-2	CASRKVEWAPGELFF	TGCGCCAGCAGAAAGGTGGAATGGGCCCCCGGGGAGCTGTTTTTT
TRBD1	TRBV27	-	13	TRBJ1-1	CASRSTGLPEAFF	TGTGCCAGCAGATCGACAGGGCTCCCTGAAGCTTTCTTT
-	TRBV5-1	-	16	TRBJ2-1	CASSQHGGAEYNEQFF	TGCGCCAGCAGCCAACACGGAGGGGCCGAATACAATGAGCAGTTCTTC
TRBD2	TRBV27	-	15	TRBJ2-2	CASSPRLAGTGELFF	TGTGCCAGCAGTCCTAGACTAGCGGGAACCGGGGAGCTGTTTTTT
-	TRBV14	once	13	TRBJ1-1	CASSQVRGTEAFF	TGTGCCAGCAGCCAAGTCAGGGGCACTGAAGCTTTCTTT
-	TRBV12-5	-	14	TRBJ2-5	CASGNPNREETQYF	TGTGCTAGTGGAAACCCCAACAGGGAAGAGACCCAGTACTTC
TRBD1	TRBV19	-	15	TRBJ2-2	CASSTMDRGTGELFF	TGTGCCAGTAGTACTATGGACAGGGGCACCGGGGAGCTGTTTTTT
TRBD2	TRBV19	-	15	TRBJ2-7	CASNYRGGRDYEQYF	TGTGCCAGTAATTATAGGGGCGGGAGGGACTACGAGCAGTACTTC
TRBD1	TRBV5-6	-	15	TRBJ2-7	CASSLWDRALGEQYF	TGTGCCAGCAGCTTGTGGGACAGGGCGCTGGGCGAGCAGTACTTC
-	TRBV6-2/TRBV6-3	-	13	TRBJ1-6	CASSGGVDSPLHF	TGTGCCAGCAGCGGGGGGGTGGATTCACCCCTCCACTTT
-	TRBV19	-	14	TRBJ1-5	CASSPDGINQPQHF	TGTGCCAGTAGCCCGGACGGGATCAATCAGCCCCAGCATTTT
TRBD2	TRBV18	-	15	TRBJ2-5	CASSPRGGTQETQYF	TGTGCCAGCTCACCACGCGGGGGTACCCAAGAGACCCAGTACTTC
TRBD1	TRBV7-3	-	15	TRBJ2-2	CASSLHRGSTGELFF	TGTGCCAGCAGCTTACACAGGGGGAGCACCGGGGAGCTGTTTTTT
TRBD1	TRBV7-2	-	14	TRBJ2-7	CASSPDRGQGEQYF	TGTGCCAGCAGTCCTGACAGGGGGCAAGGCGAGCAGTACTTC
TRBD1	TRBV2	-	15	TRBJ1-5	CASSKTGAVAQPQHF	TGTGCCAGCAGCAAGACAGGGGCCGTCGCTCAGCCCCAGCATTTT
TRBD1	TRBV30	-	15	TRBJ1-4	CAVWGQGATNEKLFF	TGTGCCGTTTGGGGACAGGGGGCAACTAATGAAAAACTGTTTTTT
TRBD1	TRBV6-5	-	14	TRBJ1-4	CASRDRGANEKLFF	TGTGCCAGCAGGGACAGGGGTGCGAATGAAAAACTGTTTTTT
TRBD1	TRBV27	-	13	TRBJ2-1	CASSYWTGDEQFF	TGTGCCAGCAGCTATTGGACAGGGGATGAGCAGTTCTTC
TRBD1	TRBV28	-	14	TRBJ1-2	CASSSRTGVGGYTF	TGTGCCAGCAGTTCCAGGACAGGGGTGGGTGGCTACACCTTC
TRBD1	TRBV3-1/TRBV3-2	-	13	TRBJ1-1	CASSLRDRGEAFF	TGTGCCAGCAGCCTTCGGGACAGGGGTGAAGCTTTCTTT
-	TRBV3-1/TRBV3-2	-	13	TRBJ2-7	CASSQEKGNEQYF	TGTGCCAGCAGCCAAGAAAAGGGGAACGAGCAGTACTTC
TRBD2	TRBV27	-	14	TRBJ2-7	CASSPRGGLYEQYF	TGTGCCAGCAGTCCCCGGGGGGGGCTATACGAGCAGTACTTC
-	TRBV20-1	-	13	TRBJ1-2	CSASVSANYGYTF	TGCAGTGCTAGTGTCTCGGCTAACTATGGCTACACCTTC
TRBD1	TRBV5-4	-	15	TRBJ2-3	CASSIRTGPIDTQYF	TGTGCCAGCAGCATAAGGACAGGGCCTATAGATACGCAGTATTTT
TRBD2	TRBV7-2	-	14	TRBJ2-7	CASSPQRGSDEQYF	TGTGCCAGCAGCCCTCAGCGGGGGTCGGACGAGCAGTACTTC
-	TRBV28	-	13	TRBJ2-4	CATLPARKNIQYF	TGTGCCACCCTACCCGCCCGTAAAAACATTCAGTACTTC
-	TRBV19	-	16	TRBJ1-5	CASVGLAEYSNQPQHF	TGTGCCTCGGTCGGATTAGCGGAGTATAGCAATCAGCCCCAGCATTTT
TRBD2	TRBV28	-	16	TRBJ2-3	CASRPGGSGKTDTQYF	TGTGCCAGCAGACCGGGAGGGAGCGGAAAAACAGATACGCAGTATTTT
TRBD2	TRBV3-1/TRBV3-2	-	19	TRBJ2-6	CASSHSRRGGVAGANVLTF	TGTGCCAGCAGCCATTCCCGACGGGGGGGCGTGGCTGGGGCCAACGTCCTGACTTTC
TRBD2	TRBV5-6	-	17	TRBJ2-2	CASSLLLAGGFTGELFF	TGTGCCAGCAGCCTACTTCTAGCGGGAGGGTTTACCGGGGAGCTGTTTTTT
TRBD1	TRBV6-6	-	15	TRBJ2-7	CASSHTGTVIYEQYF	TGTGCCAGCTCTCATACCGGGACAGTGATATACGAGCAGTACTTC
TRBD1	TRBV7-2	-	13	TRBJ2-1	CASSLTGGSEQFF	TGTGCCAGCAGCTTAACAGGGGGCAGTGAGCAGTTCTTC
-	TRBV27	-	15	TRBJ2-3	CASSFGQGWTDTQYF	TGTGCCAGCAGTTTCGGGCAGGGGTGGACAGATACGCAGTATTTT
TRBD1	TRBV28	-	17	TRBJ1-6	CASSPQGLEEVNSPLHF	TGTGCCAGCAGTCCACAGGGGCTAGAGGAGGTTAATTCACCCCTCCACTTT
TRBD2	TRBV28	-	16	TRBJ2-7	CASSTLAGDLTYEQYF	TGTGCCAGCAGTACTTTAGCGGGAGACCTCACCTACGAGCAGTACTTC
TRBD1	TRBV5-1	-	15	TRBJ2-7	CASSWETGVNYEQYF	TGCGCCAGCAGCTGGGAGACAGGGGTTAACTACGAGCAGTACTTC
-	TRBV9	-	13	TRBJ2-7	CASSVTPTYEQYF	TGTGCCAGCAGCGTGACACCGACCTACGAGCAGTACTTC
-	TRBV12-3/TRBV12-4	-	12	TRBJ2-1	CASSGRVNEQFF	TGTGCCAGCAGTGGCAGGGTAAATGAGCAGTTCTTC
TRBD1	TRBV27	-	17	TRBJ2-7	CASSSLGTARASYEQYF	TGTGCCAGCAGTTCGCTCGGGACAGCAAGGGCCTCCTACGAGCAGTACTTC
TRBD1	TRBV7-2	-	12	TRBJ1-1	CASSLEGAEAFF	TGTGCCAGCAGCTTAGAGGGGGCCGAAGCTTTCTTT
-	TRBV19	once	12	TRBJ2-7	CASSIAGNEQYF	TGTGCCAGTAGTATTGCAGGGAACGAGCAGTACTTC
-	TRBV7-8	-	14	TRBJ1-6	CASSLGQFNSPLHF	TGTGCCAGCAGCTTAGGACAGTTTAATTCACCCCTCCACTTT
TRBD1	TRBV3-1/TRBV3-2	few	17	TRBJ1-2	CASSQGSPTGFTYGYTF	TGTGCCAGCAGCCAAGGTTCACCGACAGGGTTTACCTATGGCTACACCTTC
TRBD1	TRBV4-3	once	17	TRBJ2-4	CASSLTGATGTKNIQYF	TGCGCCAGCAGCCTAACAGGGGCTACAGGGACCAAAAACATTCAGTACTTC
TRBD1	TRBV9	-	15	TRBJ2-7	CASSVSTGGDYEQYF	TGTGCCAGCAGCGTATCGACAGGGGGGGACTACGAGCAGTACTTC
-	TRBV29-1	-	10	TRBJ1-1	CSVESSGAFF	TGCAGCGTTGAATCGTCGGGTGCTTTCTTT